A single sample gave rise to the 30 T cell receptor beta chains below, sequenced in a study of blood T cells in healthy people across ages. Together with a sample-barcoded 5' primer, a J-beta primer mix was included in a second PCR lasting roughly 6 to 12 cycles. TCRdb re-analysed the 5' RACE reads in MiXCR, keeping a single row per CDR3 protein. The top ten hold about a fifth of the sample, which has 700,000 to 1,000,000 distinct CDR3 sequences, around two fifths seen once. Sequencing was done on a sample of blood. The receptor source for this set is a man in his sixties in good health.

The J gene is TRBJ2-3, the V gene TRBV6-2 or TRBV6-3; D is ambiguous. V was cut by 5 bases and J by 6 bases, with 9 bases left in between. The CDR3 totals 12 residues. CDR1 and CDR2 from the germline V gene are MNHEY and SVGEGT. The CDR3 sequence: CASSDRRDTQYF. As DNA, the CDR3 is TGTGCCAGCAGTGACCGTCGTGATACGCAGTATTTT.

The table lists this clonotype with many counts. The chain employs TRBV6-1 and TRBJ2-7; TRBD1 agrees at 10 bases. Germline-derived CDR1 and CDR2 are MNHNS and SASEGT. The CDR3 consists of 14 residues. V dropped 6 bases and J dropped 2; count of bases not matched to a gene: 4. CDR3 residues: CASSRDRGTYEQYF. The CDR3 DNA reads as TGTGCCAGCAGCCGGGACAGGGGCACCTACGAGCAGTACTTC.

The chain links TRBV7-2 to TRBJ2-7; 10 bases map to TRBD2. This CDR3 has 16 residues. CDR1 is SGHTA, CDR2 FQGNSA, per germline. The V segment lost 4 bases and the J segment 2 bases; nucleotides outside the gene matches: 8. CDR3 bases: TGTGCCAGCAGCTGGGAACTAGCGGGGACCACCTACGAGCAGTACTTC. Translation gives CASSWELAGTTYEQYF.

This clonotype was found a few times. This chain connects TRBV6-2 or TRBV6-3 to TRBJ2-1; 12 bases are a match to TRBD2. V shed 2 bases, J shed 9 bases, and the junction held 8 bases outside the gene matches. This CDR3 is built from 16 residues. CDR1 is MNHEY and CDR2 is SVGEGT in the germline V gene. This CDR3 is CASSYTLGLAGIEQFF. In DNA, the CDR3 is TGTGCCAGCAGTTACACCCTTGGACTAGCGGGGATTGAGCAGTTCTTC.

This rearrangement joins TRBV12-5 to TRBJ2-7; 8 positions match TRBD1. The CDR3 extends over 15 amino acids. Germline CDR1 and CDR2: LGHNT and FRNRAP. V shed 5 bases, J shed 1 base, and the junction held 7 bases outside the gene matches. This CDR3 is CASGNGDRLSYEQYF. The CDR3 DNA sequence: TGTGCTAGTGGTAATGGGGACAGGCTATCCTACGAGCAGTACTTC.

On this clonotype: At one end, the junction sequence differs from germline, possibly due to a read error. V gene TRBV12-3 or TRBV12-4 combines with J gene TRBJ2-3, with D hard to call. This CDR3 has 15 amino acids. CDR3 bases: TGTGCCAGCAATAAAGGAGCAATGAGCGCAGATGCGCAGTATTTT. This sequence encodes CASNKGAMSADAQYF.

The chain recombines TRBV28 with TRBJ1-1, with TRBD1 identical over 9 bases. This CDR3 spans 16 amino acids. Germline V gene sequence: CDR1 MDHEN, CDR2 SYDVKM. The ends lost 5 bases at V and 3 bases at J; junction bases unmatched: 10. CDR3 nucleotides: TGTGCCAGCAGTCGTTACGGACAGGGGATGTACACTGAAGCTTTCTTT. It translates to CASSRYGQGMYTEAFF.

The chain is built from TRBV20-1 and TRBJ2-5, with 8 bases fitting TRBD2. The end of the DNA aligns better with TRBJ2-7, so the J call may be wrong. Looked up from germline, CDR1 is DFQATT and CDR2 is SNEGSKA (reference sequence). CDR3 length: 16 amino acids. The CDR3 DNA follows: TGCAGTGCTAGAGTGCCCCTGGGACTAGGGTTCTACGAGCAGTACTTC. This gives the protein CSARVPLGLGFYEQYF.

This clonotype was seen a few times. The V gene is TRBV4-3, the J gene TRBJ1-5; D gene uncertain. The CDR3 consists of 15 residues. V gave up 0 bases and J gave up 6 bases, with 12 bases separating them. Germline V gives CDR1 LGHNA, CDR2 YSLEER. Here the CDR3 DNA reads TGCGCCAGCAGCCAAGATCTAGCCGAGTCTCAGCCCCAGCATTTT. It codes for CASSQDLAESQPQHF.

The V gene is TRBV20-1, the J gene TRBJ2-7; the match to TRBD2 covers 7 bases. CDR3 length: 15 amino acids. The germline CDR1 and CDR2 sequences are DFQATT and SNEGSKA (reference sequence). Trimming at V came to 0 bases and at J to 2 bases, leaving 7 bases not matched to a gene. CDR3 sequence: CSARDRRGLTYEQYF. Here the CDR3 DNA reads TGCAGTGCTAGAGATCGGCGGGGGTTAACCTACGAGCAGTACTTC.

The rearrangement uses TRBV9 and TRBJ2-1; 7 bases map to TRBD2. The DNA end is a closer match to TRBJ2-7, so the J assignment may be wrong. CDR1 is SGDLS, CDR2 YYNGEE, per germline. The CDR3 has 14 amino acids. The DNA of the CDR3 is TGTGCCAGCAGCGGACGGGGGGACTACAATGAGCAGTACTTC. Encoded protein: CASSGRGDYNEQYF.

To note about this clonotype: One base away lies a much larger clone, so this may be a sequencing read error. This sequence joins TRBV29-1 and TRBJ2-7; D may be TRBD1 (5 bases). The length of the CDR3 is 13 residues. With 7 bases removed from V and 0 bases from J, the gap between germline ends came to 13 bases. Looked up from germline, CDR1 is SQVTM and CDR2 is ANQGSEA. In nucleotides, the CDR3 is TGCAGCGCCAGACAGAGTGGCTCCTACGAGCAGTACTTC. Translation: CSARQSGSYEQYF.

A few counts support this clonotype. The chain joins TRBV9 to TRBJ2-5, with 9 bases lining up with TRBD1. V lost 4 bases, J lost 4 bases, and 8 bases stayed unmatched. Germline V gives CDR1 SGDLS, CDR2 YYNGEE. This CDR3 is 15 amino acids long. CDR3 residues: CASSSRDRALETQYF. CDR3 sequence (DNA): TGTGCCAGCAGCTCCCGGGACAGGGCGTTAGAGACCCAGTACTTC.

The chain employs TRBV20-1 and TRBJ2-7, with D unclear. The J call may be in error: the DNA end matches TRBJ2-5 better. Germline assignment: CDR1 DFQATT and CDR2 SNEGSKA (reference sequence). The CDR3 is made up of 13 amino acids. The CDR3 loop reads CSAIDLFFETQYF. The CDR3 nucleotides are TGCAGTGCAATCGACCTCTTCTTTGAGACCCAGTACTTC.

This clonotype was recorded many times. The J gene is TRBJ2-7, the V gene TRBV5-1, with D unclear. Germline lookup yields CDR1 SGHRS and CDR2 YFSETQ. The CDR3 extends over 13 amino acids. V was pared by 6 bases and J by 0 bases, with 10 bases between. The CDR3 here is CASKSQNSYEQYF. DNA of the CDR3: TGCGCCAGCAAAAGCCAAAACTCCTACGAGCAGTACTTC.

This chain connects TRBV5-1 to TRBJ2-5; D is perhaps TRBD1 (6 bases). The V gene's germline CDR1 is SGHRS and CDR2 YFSETQ. CDR3 length equals 14 residues. V dropped 5 bases and J dropped 4 bases, with 15 bases sitting between them. In DNA, the CDR3 is TGCGCCAGCAGAAAACAGGGTGGGGCAGAGACCCAGTACTTC. It specifies CASRKQGGAETQYF.

The chain has TRBV6-6 and TRBJ2-1; D is perhaps TRBD1 (6 bases). Germline V lookup: CDR1 MNHNY, CDR2 SVGAGI (reference sequence). Trimming stripped 0 bases from V and 3 bases from J, with 9 bases between. There are 15 residues in the CDR3. The CDR3 DNA reads as TGTGCCAGCAGTTACTCGTCGGACAGCTACAATGAGCAGTTCTTC. Translating gives CASSYSSDSYNEQFF.

Only a few counts were recorded for this clonotype. The rearrangement joins TRBV30 to TRBJ1-2; D not resolved. Germline lookup yields CDR1 GTSNPN and CDR2 SVGIG (reference sequence). CDR3 length: 13 residues. V lost 2 bases to trimming and J lost 3 bases, with 10 bases between them. CDR3 in DNA: TGTGCCTGGAGTACTGACACCTACTATGGCTACACCTTC. This codes for CAWSTDTYYGYTF.

The V call is TRBV20-1, the J call TRBJ1-5; maybe TRBD1 (5 bases). This CDR3 is 15 amino acids long. The germline gives CDR1 DFQATT, CDR2 SNEGSKA (reference sequence). Trimming cost V 1 base and J 1 base, with 11 bases left between them. In DNA, the CDR3 is TGCAGTGCTAGAGGGACCGGGACGAGCAATCAGCCCCAGCATTTT. Translated, it gives CSARGTGTSNQPQHF.

This clonotype appeared a few times. This chain uses TRBV20-1 with TRBJ2-1, with a weak D call TRBD2 (6 bases). V lost 5 bases and J lost 2, with 13 bases in between. The germline gives CDR1 DFQATT, CDR2 SNEGSKA (reference sequence). This CDR3 comprises 14 residues. The CDR3 here is CSAHLAGTYNEQFF. CDR3 DNA sequence: TGCAGTGCTCATCTGGCGGGGACCTACAATGAGCAGTTCTTC.

This clonotype was recorded only once. The chain carries TRBV2 and TRBJ2-2, with D unclear. Trimming stripped 7 bases from V and 1 base from J, with 10 bases between. The CDR3 extends over 14 amino acids. The germline gives CDR1 SNHLY, CDR2 FYNNEI. The DNA for the CDR3 is TGTGCCAGCATTGACGGAGTGAACACCGGGGAGCTGTTTTTT. Protein: CASIDGVNTGELFF.

The chain has TRBV4-1 and TRBJ1-5; D uncertain. Germline V gene lookup returns CDR1 MGHRA and CDR2 YSYEKL. Deletions cut 4 bases from V and 4 bases from J, with 11 bases between. The CDR3 extends over 14 amino acids. CDR3 DNA: TGCGCCAGCAGCCTCGGGAGGGCGAATCAGCCCCAGCATTTT. Residues: CASSLGRANQPQHF.

This chain links TRBV29-1 with TRBJ2-1; D remains unclear. Trimming stripped 4 bases from V and 13 bases from J, with 17 bases between. CDR1 SQVTM and CDR2 ANQGSEA come from the germline V gene. This CDR3 has 12 residues. The CDR3 region has the DNA TGCAGCGTTGTTACTGAAGGAGAGACCCAGTTCTTC. Protein product: CSVVTEGETQFF.

The J gene is TRBJ2-7, the V gene TRBV6-1; maybe TRBD2 (6 bases). The germline CDR1 and CDR2 sequences are MNHNS and SASEGT. V was pared by 4 bases and J by 0 bases, with 22 bases between. The CDR3 extends over 18 amino acids. This CDR3 reads CASSVAIGGTSTSYEQYF. CDR3 coding DNA: TGTGCCAGCAGTGTAGCGATTGGAGGGACTTCCACCTCCTACGAGCAGTACTTC.

There are many counts of this clonotype. J is TRBJ2-5 and V is TRBV7-2; D ambiguous. V lost 3 bases and J lost 1, with 6 bases in between. The CDR3 loop spans 13 amino acids. Germline-derived CDR1 and CDR2 are SGHTA and FQGNSA. The CDR3: CASSLTFQETQYF. The CDR3 DNA reads TGTGCCAGCAGCTTGACATTCCAAGAGACCCAGTACTTC.

This clonotype was detected a few times. The chain has TRBV30 and TRBJ2-5, with D perhaps matching TRBD1 (6 bases). Germline CDR1 and CDR2: GTSNPN and SVGIG (reference sequence). The CDR3 length is 12 residues. V was trimmed by 4 bases and J by 2 bases, leaving 8 bases between them. Here the CDR3 DNA reads TGTGCCTGGAACAGGGAACAAGAGACCCAGTACTTC. Its protein product is CAWNREQETQYF.

This clonotype was seen only a few times. This sequence joins TRBV29-1 and TRBJ2-3, with a tentative D call TRBD2 (6 bases). Looked up from germline, CDR1 is SQVTM and CDR2 is ANQGSEA. CDR3 length: 15 amino acids. The V gene lost 1 base and the J gene lost 1 base, with 12 bases spanning the gap. CDR3: CSVEVGGVGTDTQYF. The CDR3 region has the DNA TGCAGCGTTGAAGTGGGCGGGGTCGGCACAGATACGCAGTATTTT.

This chain uses TRBV6-5 with TRBJ2-3, with 11 bases lining up with TRBD2. CDR3 length: 15 residues. Germline V gene sequence: CDR1 MNHEY, CDR2 SVGAGI. V lost 5 bases, J lost 7 bases, and 8 bases stayed unmatched. The CDR3 region has the DNA TGTGCCAGCAGTCGAACTAGCGGGGGCCTTCATACGCAGTATTTT. Protein sequence: CASSRTSGGLHTQYF.

V usage is TRBV9 and J usage is TRBJ2-5; no firm D call. The germline V and J ends were trimmed by 2 bases and 1 base, with 12 bases remaining between them. The germline V gene has CDR1 SGDLS and CDR2 YYNGEE. The CDR3 is made up of 15 amino acids. The CDR3 sequence: CASSVGPRSQETQYF. CDR3 DNA: TGTGCCAGCAGCGTTGGGCCCCGCAGCCAAGAGACCCAGTACTTC.

This clonotype has at least ten counts. The chain carries TRBV6-1 and TRBJ2-4; maybe TRBD2 (7 bases). The V and J ends lost 5 bases and 0 bases respectively, with 20 bases between them. Germline V gives CDR1 MNHNS, CDR2 SASEGT. This CDR3 has 18 amino acids. As DNA, the CDR3 is TGTGCCAGCAGTCCCGGAGGGGGGGCCGTTAAAGCCAAAAACATTCAGTACTTC. Translating it yields CASSPGGGAVKAKNIQYF.